The source of this T cell receptor (beta chain) is a study of human T cells and chemical hapten exposure. Whole-study results and caveats: Healthy people's immune response may differ from that of the donors, who had alopecia.

The time point: pre-sensitization, week 0. Treatment given: therapeutic diphenylcyclopropenone sensitization with weekly scalp DPC. The study used a library that attached unique molecular identifiers to individual cDNA molecules. Original processing methods: Counting gave a median of around 90,000 TCRs per sample, with values ranging from 23,224 to 690,600. In TCRdb, the RACE reads were re-called with MiXCR into one record per CDR3 protein. TCRdb assigned the V and J calls; the authors' analysis was not used. Of some 300,000 distinct CDR3 sequences detected, 4.5% to 7% appear once; the ten largest clones hold more than 8%. This clonotype was counted only a few times. Its antigen remains unidentified. There are 16 residues in the CDR3. The V gene's germline CDR1 is SGHTA and CDR2 FQGTGA. The trim removed 5 bases at V and 1 base at J, leaving 6 bases unmatched.

This sample comprised whole blood, obtained in connection with sensitization to the hapten diphenylcyclopropenone (DPC). The rearrangement links TRBV7-3 to TRBJ2-1, with TRBD1 matching 9 bases. The TCR was taken from a woman aged 18-30 years with alopecia areata. Some clones in this sample may be carry-over from other donors' samples. CDR3 bases: TGTGCCAGCAGCGTAGCCGGGACAGGGTCCTACAATGAGCAGTTCTTC. Its translation: CASSVAGTGSYNEQFF.